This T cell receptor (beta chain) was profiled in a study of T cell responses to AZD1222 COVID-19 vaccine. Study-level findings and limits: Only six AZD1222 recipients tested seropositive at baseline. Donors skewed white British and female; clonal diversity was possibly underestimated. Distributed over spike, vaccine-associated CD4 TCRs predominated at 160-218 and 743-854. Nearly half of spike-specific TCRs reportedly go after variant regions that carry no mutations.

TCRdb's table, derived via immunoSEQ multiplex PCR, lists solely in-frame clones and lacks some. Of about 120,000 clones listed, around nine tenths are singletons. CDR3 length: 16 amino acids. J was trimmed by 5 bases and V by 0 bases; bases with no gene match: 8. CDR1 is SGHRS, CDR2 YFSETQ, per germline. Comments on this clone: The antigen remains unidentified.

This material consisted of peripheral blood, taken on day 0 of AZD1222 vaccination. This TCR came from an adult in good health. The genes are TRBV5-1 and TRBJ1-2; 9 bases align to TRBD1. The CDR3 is CASSLGGQGRDYGYTF. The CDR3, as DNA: TGCGCCAGCAGCTTGGGCGGACAGGGGAGGGATTATGGCTACACCTTC.